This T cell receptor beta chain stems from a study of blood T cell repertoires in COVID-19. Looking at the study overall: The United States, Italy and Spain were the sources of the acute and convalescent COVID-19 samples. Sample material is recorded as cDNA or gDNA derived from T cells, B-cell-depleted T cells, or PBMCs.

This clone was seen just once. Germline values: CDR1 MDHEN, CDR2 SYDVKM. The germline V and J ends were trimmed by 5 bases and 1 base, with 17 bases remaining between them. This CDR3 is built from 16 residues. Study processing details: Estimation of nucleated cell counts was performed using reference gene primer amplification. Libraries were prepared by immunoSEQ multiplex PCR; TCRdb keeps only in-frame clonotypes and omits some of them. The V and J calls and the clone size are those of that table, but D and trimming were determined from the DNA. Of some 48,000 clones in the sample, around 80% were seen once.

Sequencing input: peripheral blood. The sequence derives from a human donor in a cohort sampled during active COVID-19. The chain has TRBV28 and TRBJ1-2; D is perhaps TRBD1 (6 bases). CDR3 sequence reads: CASSRPQGLVNYGYTF. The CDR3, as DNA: TGTGCCAGCAGTCGACCTCAGGGGTTGGTTAACTATGGCTACACCTTC.